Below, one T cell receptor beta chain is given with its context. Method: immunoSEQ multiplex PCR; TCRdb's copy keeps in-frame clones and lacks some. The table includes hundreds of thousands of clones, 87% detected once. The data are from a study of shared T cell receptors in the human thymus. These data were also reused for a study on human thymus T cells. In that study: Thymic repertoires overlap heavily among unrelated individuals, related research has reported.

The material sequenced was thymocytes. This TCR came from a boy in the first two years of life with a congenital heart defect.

CDR3 residues: CASSARDRGMSEQYF. The DNA for the CDR3 is TGTGCCAGCAGTGCCCGGGACAGGGGGATGAGTGAGCAGTACTTC. The gene calls are TRBV25-1 and TRBJ2-7; 11 bases align to TRBD1. CDR3 length: 15 amino acids. J was trimmed by 7 bases and V by 4 bases; bases with no gene match: 9. Per germline, CDR1 MGHDK and CDR2 SYGVNS.